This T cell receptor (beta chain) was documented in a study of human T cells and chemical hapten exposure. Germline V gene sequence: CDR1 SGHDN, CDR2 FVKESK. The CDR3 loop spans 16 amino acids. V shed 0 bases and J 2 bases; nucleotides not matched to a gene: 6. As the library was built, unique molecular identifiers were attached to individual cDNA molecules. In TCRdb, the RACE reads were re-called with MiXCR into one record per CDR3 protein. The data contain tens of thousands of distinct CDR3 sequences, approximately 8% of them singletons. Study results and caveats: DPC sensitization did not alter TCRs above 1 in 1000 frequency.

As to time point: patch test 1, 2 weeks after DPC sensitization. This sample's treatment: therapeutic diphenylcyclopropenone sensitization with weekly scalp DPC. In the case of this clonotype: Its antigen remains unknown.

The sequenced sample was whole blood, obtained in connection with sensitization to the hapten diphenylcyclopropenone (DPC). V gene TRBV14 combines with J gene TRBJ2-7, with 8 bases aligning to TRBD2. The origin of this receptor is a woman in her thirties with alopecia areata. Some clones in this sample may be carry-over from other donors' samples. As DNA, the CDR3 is TGTGCCAGCAGCCAAGATTCGAGTAGCGGGACCTACGAGCAGTACTTC. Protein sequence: CASSQDSSSGTYEQYF.